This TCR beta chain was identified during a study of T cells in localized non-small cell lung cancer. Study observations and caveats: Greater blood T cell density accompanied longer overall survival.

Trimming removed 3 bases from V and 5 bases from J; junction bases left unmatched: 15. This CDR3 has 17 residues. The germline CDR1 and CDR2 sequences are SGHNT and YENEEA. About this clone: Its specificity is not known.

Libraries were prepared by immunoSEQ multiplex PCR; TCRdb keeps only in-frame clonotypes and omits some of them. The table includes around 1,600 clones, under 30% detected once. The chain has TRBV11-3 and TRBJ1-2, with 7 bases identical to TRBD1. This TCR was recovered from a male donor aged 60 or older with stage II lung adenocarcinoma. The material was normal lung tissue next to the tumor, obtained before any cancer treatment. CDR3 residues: CASSLAGTVVVGYGYTF. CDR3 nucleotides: TGTGCCAGCAGCTTGGCGGGGACAGTAGTTGTGGGATATGGCTACACCTTC.